Following are 9 T cell receptor beta chains from one sample sequenced in a study of beta chain features in type 1 diabetes. TCRB transcripts that were expressed got sequenced, as all of the isolated RNA had been reverse transcribed. The method was immunoSEQ multiplex PCR; TCRdb's version includes in-frame clones alone and lacks a portion of them. The sample holds 150,000 or so clones, roughly 10% seen once. Sequenced input: central memory CD4+ T cells from blood. The origin of the receptors is a woman between 35 and 50 years old in good health.

This clone was detected only a few times. The genes are TRBV4-1 and TRBJ2-1, with 8 bases that match TRBD2. Germline values: CDR1 MGHRA, CDR2 YSYEKL. This CDR3 region has 16 residues. J was trimmed by 8 bases and V by 2 bases; bases with no gene match: 11. This CDR3 reads CASSQMPGRGEDEQFF. CDR3 in DNA: TGCGCCAGCAGCCAAATGCCGGGGCGGGGGGAGGATGAGCAGTTCTTC.

The genes are TRBV5-1 and TRBJ2-5, with 11 positions matching TRBD1. Germline V CDR1 and CDR2: SGHRS, YFSETQ. The length of the CDR3 is 14 residues. V trimming: 4 bases; J trimming: 3 bases; junction bases outside the gene matches: 2. As DNA, the CDR3 is TGCGCCAGCAGCATGGGACAGGGGGAAGAGACCCAGTACTTC. It codes for CASSMGQGEETQYF.

The chain is built from TRBV6-1 and TRBJ1-2, with 12 bases matching TRBD1. CDR3 length equals 15 residues. CDR1 and CDR2 from the germline V gene are MNHNS and SASEGT. Trimming cost V 5 bases and J 6 bases; bases outside gene matches: 7. The CDR3 loop is CASSSRDRGLDGYTF. As DNA, the CDR3 is TGTGCCAGCAGTTCCCGGGACAGGGGGCTGGATGGCTACACCTTC.

This clone was seen only a few times. The CDR3 loop is CASSLSAGVRAYF. CDR3 coding DNA: TGTGCCAGCAGTTTATCGGCAGGGGTGCGCGCGTACTTC. The V call is TRBV28, the J call TRBJ2-7; TRBD1 is a possible D gene (6 bases). This CDR3 is 13 amino acids long. The germline CDR1 and CDR2 sequences are MDHEN and SYDVKM. V lost 1 base and J lost 12, with 16 bases in between.

The V call is TRBV28, the J call TRBJ1-2; D perhaps matches TRBD1 (6 bases). With 6 bases removed from V and 6 bases from J, the gap between germline ends came to 14 bases. Germline CDR1 and CDR2: MDHEN and SYDVKM. This CDR3 is built from 13 residues. CDR3 protein: CASRPPPGDGYTF. CDR3 sequence (DNA): TGTGCCAGCAGGCCACCCCCAGGGGATGGCTACACCTTC.

About this clone: A much larger clone lies a single base off, so this may be a read error. V gene TRBV6-4 combines with J gene TRBJ2-7; 9 bases match TRBD1. V lost 4 bases to trimming and J lost 3 bases; unmatched junction nucleotides: 1. The V gene's germline CDR1 is MRHNA and CDR2 SNTAGT. CDR3 length: 13 residues. The CDR3 DNA reads as TGTGCCAGCAGTGCGGACAGGGGCTACGAGCAGTACTTC. Its protein product is CASSADRGYEQYF.

This clone was seen repeatedly, ten times or more. The chain joins TRBV4-3 to TRBJ2-5, with a possible D match to TRBD1 (6 bases). The CDR3 covers 15 residues. Germline assignment: CDR1 LGHNA and CDR2 YSLEER. The V and J ends lost 0 bases and 5 bases respectively, with 13 bases between them. CDR3 loop: CASSQEGHGSETQYF. The CDR3 coding sequence is TGCGCCAGCAGCCAAGAGGGACACGGATCGGAGACCCAGTACTTC.

This clone came up a few times. This chain links TRBV7-9 with TRBJ2-6; TRBD1 matches at 9 bases. Germline CDR1 reads SEHNR; CDR2 reads FQNEAQ (reference sequence). The CDR3 length is 16 residues. Germline trimming cut 4 bases from V and 2 bases from J; bases unmatched to any gene: 3. The CDR3 DNA reads as TGTGCCAGCAGCTCCTACAGGGGGCCTGGGGCCAACGTCCTGACTTTC. Its translation is CASSSYRGPGANVLTF. The full variable domain, its missing parts supplied by reference TRBV7-9 and TRBJ2-6, is DTGVSQNPRHKITKRGQNVTFRCDPISEHNRLYWYRQTLGQGPEFLTYFQNEAQLEKSRLLSDRFSAERPKGSFSTLEIQRTEQGDSAMYLCASSSYRGPGANVLTFGAGSRLTVL.

This clone has just one count. V and J are TRBV4-3 and TRBJ2-7; 8 nucleotides match TRBD2. This CDR3 contains 15 residues. With V trimmed by 3 bases and J by 5 bases, 9 bases remained unmatched. Germline V CDR1 and CDR2: LGHNA, YSLEER. The CDR3 sequence: CASSQNLAGSDEQYF. CDR3 DNA sequence: TGCGCCAGCAGCCAGAACTTAGCGGGGTCGGACGAGCAGTACTTC.